These 22 T cell receptor beta chains share one sample of origin, sequenced in a study of OX40 agonist ivuxolimab in advanced cancers. Sequencing used immunoSEQ multiplex PCR; TCRdb keeps in-frame clones, though not all of them. The sample lists more than 35,000 clones, 70% to 80% occurring once. The sequencing used CD4+ or CD8+ T cells sorted from blood, collected in a trial of the OX40 agonist ivuxolimab. All receptors come from an adult with an advanced solid tumor such as melanoma, head and neck, liver or kidney cancer.

This clone was detected many times. CDR3 bases: TGTGCCAGCACCCCGGGACTCTTTAATTCACCCCTCCACTTT. Translated: CASTPGLFNSPLHF. This chain joins TRBV6-1 and TRBJ1-6, with D tentatively TRBD1 (5 bases). With 7 bases removed from V and 6 bases from J, the gap between germline ends came to 13 bases. The CDR3 covers 14 residues. Germline V lookup: CDR1 MNHNS, CDR2 SASEGT.

V is TRBV27 and J is TRBJ2-7; D is perhaps TRBD2 (6 bases). V lost 4 bases to trimming and J lost 0 bases, with 13 bases between them. Germline loops: CDR1 MNHEY, CDR2 SMNVEV (reference sequence). The CDR3 covers 15 residues. The CDR3 DNA is TGTGCCAGCAGTTCCCGTCGGGGGAGCTCCTACGAGCAGTACTTC. This translates into CASSSRRGSSYEQYF.

The rearrangement links TRBV5-4 to TRBJ2-1; D ambiguous. Germline assignment: CDR1 SGHNT and CDR2 YYREEE (reference sequence). The V gene lost 0 bases and the J gene lost 10 bases, with 8 bases spanning the gap. The CDR3 loop spans 12 amino acids. This chain's CDR3 is CASSLGVGEQFF. The CDR3 bases are TGTGCCAGCAGCTTGGGGGTCGGGGAGCAGTTCTTC.

The chain carries TRBV7-9 and TRBJ2-5, with TRBD1 identical over 9 bases. Germline CDR1 is SEHNR and CDR2 is FQNEAQ (reference sequence). Germline trimming cut 5 bases from V and 4 bases from J; bases unmatched to any gene: 11. This CDR3 is 16 amino acids long. The CDR3 here is CASSGYRGLKLETQYF. In DNA, the CDR3 is TGTGCCAGCAGCGGTTACAGGGGGCTGAAATTAGAGACCCAGTACTTC.

V gene TRBV15 combines with J gene TRBJ1-4; D is unclear. The V and J ends lost 4 bases and 1 base respectively, with 10 bases between them. CDR1 is LNHNV, CDR2 YYDKDF, per germline (reference sequence). CDR3 length equals 15 residues. In nucleotides, the CDR3 is TGTGCCACCAGCACTGCCGGGGTAACTAATGAAAAACTGTTTTTT. This codes for CATSTAGVTNEKLFF.

The V call is TRBV11-2, the J call TRBJ2-7; 8 bases are a match to TRBD2. J lost 4 bases, V lost 4 bases, and 3 bases had no gene match. This CDR3 comprises 13 residues. CDR1 is SGHAT, CDR2 FQNNGV, per germline. CDR3 region: CASSWGLGYEQYF. The CDR3 DNA reads as TGTGCCAGCAGCTGGGGACTAGGGTACGAGCAGTACTTC.

As regards this clone: Other DNA variants within this sample encode the same CDR3. V usage is TRBV30 and J usage is TRBJ2-5, with D unresolved. Germline assignment: CDR1 GTSNPN and CDR2 SVGIG (reference sequence). The CDR3 spans 10 residues. Trimming took off 5 bases at V and 2 bases at J, with 3 bases between the two ends. Here the CDR3 DNA reads TGTGCCTGGGGACAAGAGACCCAGTACTTC. The encoded protein is CAWGQETQYF.

This rearrangement joins TRBV16 to TRBJ2-7; D may be TRBD1 (6 bases). CDR1 is KGHSY and CDR2 is FQNENV in the germline V gene. The CDR3 extends over 17 amino acids. Deletions cut 3 bases from V and 3 bases from J, with 21 bases between. The CDR3 coding sequence is TGTGCCAGCAGCCATCCCGGGGCTTTGACAGGATTCTACGAGCAGTACTTC. Amino acid sequence: CASSHPGALTGFYEQYF.

The rearrangement uses TRBV27 and TRBJ2-2; TRBD2 might be the D (7 bases). CDR1 and CDR2 (germline): MNHEY, SMNVEV (reference sequence). V was clipped by 6 bases and J by 7 bases, with 21 bases between them. The CDR3 length is 16 residues. CDR3 amino acids: CASRVGGPSLGGELFF. The DNA for the CDR3 is TGTGCCAGCAGGGTGGGGGGGCCTTCCTTGGGCGGGGAGCTGTTTTTT.

The rearrangement joins TRBV28 to TRBJ2-7; either TRBD1 or TRBD2 may fit D (5 bases each). V lost 11 bases to trimming and J lost 3 bases, with 17 bases between them. Germline-derived CDR1 and CDR2 are MDHEN and SYDVKM. CDR3 length equals 13 residues. The CDR3 here is CASRGRRGYEQYF. The CDR3 coding sequence is TGTGCCTCTCGAGGGAGAAGGGGCTACGAGCAGTACTTC.

V is TRBV27 and J is TRBJ1-4; D uncertain. CDR1 is MNHEY, CDR2 SMNVEV, per germline (reference sequence). The length of the CDR3 is 13 residues. CDR3 residues: CASGMGTNEKLFF. CDR3 nucleotide sequence: TGTGCTTCGGGGATGGGAACTAATGAAAAACTGTTTTTT. The full variable domain, in which reference TRBV27 and TRBJ1-4 provide the parts outside the CDR3, is EAQVTQNPRYLITVTGKKLTVTCSQNMNHEYMSWYRQDPGLGLRQIYYSMNVEVTDKGDVPEGYKVSRKEKRNFPLILESPSPNQTSLYFCASGMGTNEKLFFGSGTQLSVL.

This clone was counted a single time. CDR3 coding DNA: TGCGCCAGCAGCTTGGGCGGCAATGAGCAGTTCTTC. As protein: CASSLGGNEQFF. V is TRBV5-1 and J is TRBJ2-1; D is uncertain. There are 12 residues in the CDR3. V was cut by 0 bases and J by 6 bases, with 4 bases left in between. Per germline, CDR1 SGHRS and CDR2 YFSETQ.

This chain joins TRBV7-8 and TRBJ2-7, with D perhaps matching TRBD1 (6 bases). CDR3 size: 14 residues. V gave up 5 bases and J gave up 5 bases, with 16 bases separating them. Germline V lookup: CDR1 SGHVS, CDR2 FQNEAQ. The CDR3 protein is CASSPRGIGDEQYF. In DNA, the CDR3 is TGTGCCAGCAGCCCTAGGGGGATAGGGGACGAGCAGTACTTC.

Points on this clone: Possible read error: a much larger clone is one base away. This chain uses TRBV5-4 with TRBJ2-5, with D maybe TRBD1 (6 bases). The CDR3 runs to 15 residues. The germline V and J ends were trimmed by 4 bases and 3 bases, with 16 bases remaining between them. Germline V gene lookup returns CDR1 SGHNT and CDR2 YYREEE (reference sequence). DNA for the CDR3: TGTGCCAGCAGCCAAGATCGGAAGGGGGAAGAGACCCAGTACTTC. The encoded protein is CASSQDRKGEETQYF.

CDR3 nucleotides: TGTGCCAGCAGTTTCAAAGGGAACAATGAGCAGTTCTTC. This encodes CASSFKGNNEQFF. The rearrangement joins TRBV27 to TRBJ2-1; the D is unclear. The germline CDR1 and CDR2 sequences are MNHEY and SMNVEV (reference sequence). V gave up 3 bases and J gave up 5 bases, with 8 bases separating them. CDR3 size: 13 residues.

The CDR3 coding sequence is TGCGCCAGCAGCCAAGATTGGTCGAGCGGGTATGGCTACACCTTC. It encodes CASSQDWSSGYGYTF. V gene TRBV4-3 combines with J gene TRBJ1-2; D not certain. Germline loops: CDR1 LGHNA, CDR2 YSLEER. The V and J ends lost 0 bases and 5 bases respectively, with 13 bases between them. This CDR3 has 15 amino acids.

This sequence joins TRBV28 and TRBJ1-2; TRBD1 matches 8 bases. CDR3 length: 15 residues. Germline V lookup: CDR1 MDHEN, CDR2 SYDVKM. Trimming removed 6 bases from V and 3 bases from J; junction bases left unmatched: 9. CDR3 DNA sequence: TGTGCCAGCAGGCCTCAGGGGGCGAGGGACTATGGCTACACCTTC. This encodes CASRPQGARDYGYTF.

About this clone itself: Other nucleotide sequences in the sample specify the same CDR3. V usage is TRBV27 and J usage is TRBJ1-4; D is uncertain. CDR3 size: 13 residues. Trimming took off 4 bases at V and 8 bases at J, with 11 bases between the two ends. Germline CDR1 is MNHEY and CDR2 is SMNVEV (reference sequence). CDR3 DNA sequence: TGTGCCAGCAGTTGGGGTGTGGGGGAAAAACTGTTTTTT. Translated, it gives CASSWGVGEKLFF.

The V call is TRBV7-9, the J call TRBJ1-2; no definite D call. Trimming cost V 6 bases and J 0 bases, with 11 bases left between them. The CDR3 is made up of 14 amino acids. Germline V gives CDR1 SEHNR, CDR2 FQNEAQ (reference sequence). This chain's CDR3 is CASSEDGSNYGYTF. The DNA of the CDR3 is TGTGCCAGCAGTGAGGACGGGTCTAACTATGGCTACACCTTC.

V usage is TRBV9 and J usage is TRBJ1-2, with a weak D call TRBD1 (6 bases). The CDR3 consists of 14 residues. The germline V gene encodes CDR1 SGDLS and CDR2 YYNGEE. Between the trimmed V and J ends, which lost 0 bases and 6 bases, there was a span of 12 bases. This CDR3 is CASSVDLGANGYTF. CDR3 nucleotide sequence: TGTGCCAGCAGCGTAGATCTGGGGGCTAATGGCTACACCTTC.

The chain carries TRBV7-8 and TRBJ1-5; D not certain. The CDR3 covers 17 residues. V lost 4 bases and J lost 3, with 19 bases in between. Germline values: CDR1 SGHVS, CDR2 FQNEAQ. The DNA of the CDR3 is TGTGCCAGCAGCTCACAGCGAGGGCGACTTGACAATCAGCCCCAGCATTTT. This sequence encodes CASSSQRGRLDNQPQHF.

V gene TRBV5-4 combines with J gene TRBJ1-1; D may be TRBD1 (5 bases). The CDR3 extends over 12 amino acids. In germline, CDR1 is SGHNT, CDR2 YYREEE (reference sequence). V was shortened by 9 bases and J by 3 bases, with 12 bases between the two germline ends. The CDR3 coding sequence is TGTGCCACCAGACAGTCGCACACTGAAGCTTTCTTT. Its protein is CATRQSHTEAFF. The complete variable domain, with remaining parts taken from reference TRBV5-4 and TRBJ1-1, reads ETGVTQSPTHLIKTRGQQVTLRCSSQSGHNTVSWYQQALGQGPQFIFQYYREEENGRGNFPPRFSGLQFPNYSSELNVNALELDDSALYLCATRQSHTEAFFGQGTRLTVV.